These T cell receptor beta chains were read from a single sample in a study of blood T cell repertoires in COVID-19. Here immunoSEQ multiplex PCR was the method, and the copy in TCRdb shows in-frame clones only, minus some. Among about 23,000 clones listed, roughly 94% were seen once. Sequenced input: peripheral blood. These receptors all come from a woman between 50 and 59 years old with active COVID-19. Each CDR3 is given with its conserved first and last residue.

TRBJ2-1,TRBV7-6,CASSSTATGGDQYNEQFF
TRBJ2-5,TRBV2,CASSGLSVSETQYF
TRBJ1-1,TRBV7-9,CASSPQGTHTEAFF
TRBJ2-1,TRBV6-2/TRBV6-3,CASSSLDYNEQFF
TRBJ2-1,TRBV5-1,CASRASGASYNEQFF
TRBJ1-5,TRBV7-8,CASSRTGGSNQPQHF
TRBJ2-1,TRBV5-1,CASSLLSGPTSGEQFF
TRBJ2-1,TRBV10-3,CAIRGTSGRGGLSYNEQFF
TRBJ2-1,TRBV5-4,CASSLGSGGEQFF
TRBJ1-2,TRBV11-2,CASSLALTGANYGYTF
TRBJ2-7,TRBV27,CASRGLAVYEQYF
TRBJ1-2,TRBV6-5,CASSPGFPRDGYTF
TRBJ1-2,TRBV5-1,CASSLGGAGNDGYTF
TRBJ1-2,TRBV12-5,CASGPDDRGDYGYTF
TRBJ2-1,TRBV27,CASSLLAPSGLDEQFF
TRBJ1-2,TRBV15,CATSRGLSGTGDIYGYTF
TRBJ2-1,TRBV6-1,CASSEQGGQGGNEQFF
TRBJ2-3,TRBV3-1/TRBV3-2,CASSDSGGRGDTQYF
TRBJ1-6,TRBV3-1/TRBV3-2,CASSQGRSTGGGAPLHF
TRBJ1-1,TRBV28,CASSPDRGDQYTEAFF
TRBJ1-6,TRBV6-5,CASTVKTGGNSPLHF
TRBJ1-3,TRBV2,CASSFIQGASGNTIYF